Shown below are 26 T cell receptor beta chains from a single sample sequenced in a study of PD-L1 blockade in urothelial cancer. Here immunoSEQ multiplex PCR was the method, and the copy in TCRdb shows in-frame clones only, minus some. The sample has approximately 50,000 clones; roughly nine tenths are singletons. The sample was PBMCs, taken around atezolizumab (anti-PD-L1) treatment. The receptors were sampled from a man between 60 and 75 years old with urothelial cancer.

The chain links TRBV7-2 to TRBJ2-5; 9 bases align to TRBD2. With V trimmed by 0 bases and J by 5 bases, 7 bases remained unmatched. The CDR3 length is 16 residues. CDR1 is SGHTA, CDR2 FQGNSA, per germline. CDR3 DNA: TGTGCCAGCAGCTTAGCGGGGCGGGGGGGCCCTGAGACCCAGTACTTC. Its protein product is CASSLAGRGGPETQYF.

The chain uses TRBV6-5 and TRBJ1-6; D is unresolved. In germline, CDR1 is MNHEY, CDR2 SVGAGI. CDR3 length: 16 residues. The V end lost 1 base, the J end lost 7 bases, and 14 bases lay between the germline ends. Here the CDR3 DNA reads TGTGCCAGCAGTTACTTCGTTGGTTGGGAGAATTCACCCCTCCACTTT. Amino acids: CASSYFVGWENSPLHF.

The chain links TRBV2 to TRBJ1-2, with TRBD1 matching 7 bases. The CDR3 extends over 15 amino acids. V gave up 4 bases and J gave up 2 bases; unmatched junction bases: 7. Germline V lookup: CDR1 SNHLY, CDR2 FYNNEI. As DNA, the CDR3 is TGTGCCAGCAGTGTCGCTAGGGACAGCAACTATGGCTACACCTTC. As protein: CASSVARDSNYGYTF.

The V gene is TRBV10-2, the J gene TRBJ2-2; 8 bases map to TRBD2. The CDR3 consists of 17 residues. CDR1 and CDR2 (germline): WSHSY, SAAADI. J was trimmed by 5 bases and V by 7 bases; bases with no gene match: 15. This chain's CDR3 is CASIQRWRGAGTGELFF. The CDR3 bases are TGCGCCAGCATCCAAAGGTGGCGGGGGGCGGGAACCGGGGAGCTGTTTTTT.

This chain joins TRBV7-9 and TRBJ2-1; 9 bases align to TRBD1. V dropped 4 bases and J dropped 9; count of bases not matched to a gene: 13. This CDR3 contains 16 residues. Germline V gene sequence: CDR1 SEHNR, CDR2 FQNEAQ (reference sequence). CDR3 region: CASSSHYRGQRGEQFF. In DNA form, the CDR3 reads TGTGCCAGCAGCTCGCATTACAGGGGGCAGAGGGGTGAGCAGTTCTTC. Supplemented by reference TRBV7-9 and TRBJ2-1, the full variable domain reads DTGVSQNPRHKITKRGQNVTFRCDPISEHNRLYWYRQTLGQGPEFLTYFQNEAQLEKSRLLSDRFSAERPKGSFSTLEIQRTEQGDSAMYLCASSSHYRGQRGEQFFGPGTRLTVL.

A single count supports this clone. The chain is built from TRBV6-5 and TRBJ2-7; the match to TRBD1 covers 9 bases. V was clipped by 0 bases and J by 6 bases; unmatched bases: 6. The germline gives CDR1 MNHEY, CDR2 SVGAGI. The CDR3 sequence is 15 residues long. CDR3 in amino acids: CASSYSRTGVFEQYF. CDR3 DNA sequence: TGTGCCAGCAGTTACTCCCGGACAGGGGTCTTCGAGCAGTACTTC.

As DNA, the CDR3 is TGTGCCAGCAGCTCACAGGGGGCTAGAGACACCGGGGAGCTGTTTTTT. This translates into CASSSQGARDTGELFF. The chain couples TRBV5-7 to TRBJ2-2; 9 bases are shared with TRBD1. TRBV5-7 is given ORF status, its function remaining uncertain. The CDR3 runs to 16 residues. V shed 3 bases and J 3 bases; nucleotides not matched to a gene: 6.

For the CDR3, the DNA is TGTGCCAGCAGCTTCCAAAGAACAGGGATAGGCACAGATACGCAGTATTTT. This translates into CASSFQRTGIGTDTQYF. The chain links TRBV5-5 to TRBJ2-3, with D maybe TRBD1 (6 bases). The CDR3 has 17 residues. Germline V gene lookup returns CDR1 SGHKS and CDR2 YYEKEE (reference sequence). Trimming cost V 2 bases and J 1 base, with 17 bases left between them. The variable domain in full, completed from reference TRBV5-5 and TRBJ2-3, reads DAGVTQSPTHLIKTRGQQVTLRCSPISGHKSVSWYQQVLGQGPQFIFQYYEKEERGRGNFPDRFSARQFPNYSSELNVNALLLGDSALYLCASSFQRTGIGTDTQYFGPGTRLTVL.

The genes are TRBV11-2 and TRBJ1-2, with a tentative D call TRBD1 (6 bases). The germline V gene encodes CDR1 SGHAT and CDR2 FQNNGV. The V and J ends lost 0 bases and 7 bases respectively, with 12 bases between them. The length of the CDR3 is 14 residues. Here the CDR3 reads CASSLDWGRGGYTF. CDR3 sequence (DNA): TGTGCCAGCAGCTTAGATTGGGGCAGGGGTGGCTACACCTTC.

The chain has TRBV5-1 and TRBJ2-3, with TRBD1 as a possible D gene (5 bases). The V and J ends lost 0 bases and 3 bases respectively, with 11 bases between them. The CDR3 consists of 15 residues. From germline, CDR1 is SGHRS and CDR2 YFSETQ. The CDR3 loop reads CASSLEQVGTDTQYF. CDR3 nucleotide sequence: TGCGCCAGCAGCTTGGAACAGGTCGGTACAGATACGCAGTATTTT.

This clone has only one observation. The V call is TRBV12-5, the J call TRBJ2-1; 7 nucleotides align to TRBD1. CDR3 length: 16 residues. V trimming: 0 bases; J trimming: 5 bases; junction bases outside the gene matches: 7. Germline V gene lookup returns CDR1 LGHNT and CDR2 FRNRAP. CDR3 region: CASGLVRGGQNNEQFF. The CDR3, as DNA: TGTGCTAGTGGTTTGGTACGAGGGGGCCAGAACAATGAGCAGTTCTTC.

The CDR3 nucleotides read TGTGCCAGCAGCGAGGGGGGGACACAGTCTAACTATGGCTACACCTTC. Protein: CASSEGGTQSNYGYTF. The chain uses TRBV9 and TRBJ1-2; tentatively, D is TRBD1 (6 bases). CDR1 and CDR2 (germline): SGDLS, YYNGEE. V was pared by 3 bases and J by 0 bases, with 15 bases between. The CDR3 loop spans 16 amino acids.

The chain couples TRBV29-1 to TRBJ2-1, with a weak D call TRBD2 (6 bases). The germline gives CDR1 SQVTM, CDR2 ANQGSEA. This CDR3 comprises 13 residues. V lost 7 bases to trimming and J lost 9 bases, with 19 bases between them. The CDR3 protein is CSALRRDSFEQFF. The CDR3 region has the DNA TGCAGCGCTCTTCGGCGGGACTCCTTTGAGCAGTTCTTC.

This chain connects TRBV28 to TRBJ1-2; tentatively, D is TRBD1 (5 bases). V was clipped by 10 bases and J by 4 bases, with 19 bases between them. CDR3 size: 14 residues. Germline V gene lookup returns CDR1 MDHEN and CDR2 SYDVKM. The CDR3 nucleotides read TGTGCCATCCCGGCAGGGCCGGATGGCTATGGCTACACCTTC. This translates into CAIPAGPDGYGYTF.

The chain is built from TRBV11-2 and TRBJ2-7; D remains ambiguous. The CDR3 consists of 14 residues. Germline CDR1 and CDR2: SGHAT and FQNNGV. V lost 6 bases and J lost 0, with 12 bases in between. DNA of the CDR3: TGTGCCAGCAGACTAAACCTAGTCTCCTACGAGCAGTACTTC. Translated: CASRLNLVSYEQYF.

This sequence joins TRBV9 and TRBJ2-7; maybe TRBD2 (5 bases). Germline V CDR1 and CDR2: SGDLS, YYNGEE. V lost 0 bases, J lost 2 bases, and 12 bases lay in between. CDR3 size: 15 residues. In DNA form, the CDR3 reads TGTGCCAGCAGCGTAGGGGGTAGCGTCACCTACGAGCAGTACTTC. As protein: CASSVGGSVTYEQYF.

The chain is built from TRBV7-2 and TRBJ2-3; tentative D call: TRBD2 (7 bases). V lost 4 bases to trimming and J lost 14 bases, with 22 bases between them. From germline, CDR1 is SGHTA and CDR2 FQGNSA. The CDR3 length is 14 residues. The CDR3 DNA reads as TGTGCCAGCAGCTCAAGCACGCGGGGGCACCACGGGTATTTT. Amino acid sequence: CASSSSTRGHHGYF.

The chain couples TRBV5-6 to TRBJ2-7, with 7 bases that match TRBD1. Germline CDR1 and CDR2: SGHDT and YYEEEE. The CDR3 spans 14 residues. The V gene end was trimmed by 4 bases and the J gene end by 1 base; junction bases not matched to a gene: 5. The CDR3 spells CASSRYRGSYEQYF. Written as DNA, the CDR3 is TGTGCCAGCAGCAGATACAGGGGATCCTACGAGCAGTACTTC.

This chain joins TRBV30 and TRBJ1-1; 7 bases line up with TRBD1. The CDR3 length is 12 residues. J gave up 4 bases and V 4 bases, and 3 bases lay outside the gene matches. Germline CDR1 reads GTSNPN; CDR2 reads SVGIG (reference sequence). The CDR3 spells CAWTPGGTEAFF. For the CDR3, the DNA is TGTGCCTGGACGCCAGGGGGCACTGAAGCTTTCTTT.

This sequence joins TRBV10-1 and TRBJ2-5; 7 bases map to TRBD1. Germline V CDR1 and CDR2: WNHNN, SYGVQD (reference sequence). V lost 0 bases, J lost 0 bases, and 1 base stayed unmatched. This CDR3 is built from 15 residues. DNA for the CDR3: TGCGCCAGCAGTGAGTCAGGGGGCTACCAAGAGACCCAGTACTTC. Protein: CASSESGGYQETQYF.

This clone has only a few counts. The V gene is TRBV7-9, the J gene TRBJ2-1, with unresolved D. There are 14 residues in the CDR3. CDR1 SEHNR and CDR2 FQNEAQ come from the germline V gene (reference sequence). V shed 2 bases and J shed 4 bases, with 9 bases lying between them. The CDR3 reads CASSLPLEYNEQFF. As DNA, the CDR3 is TGTGCCAGCAGCTTACCCCTAGAATACAATGAGCAGTTCTTC.

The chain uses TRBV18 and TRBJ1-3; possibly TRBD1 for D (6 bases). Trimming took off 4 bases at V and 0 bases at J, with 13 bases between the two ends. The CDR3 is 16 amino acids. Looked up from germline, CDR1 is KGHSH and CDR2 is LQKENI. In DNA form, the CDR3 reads TGTGCCAGCTCACGGCAAACAGGGAGCTCTGGAAACACCATATATTTT. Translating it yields CASSRQTGSSGNTIYF.

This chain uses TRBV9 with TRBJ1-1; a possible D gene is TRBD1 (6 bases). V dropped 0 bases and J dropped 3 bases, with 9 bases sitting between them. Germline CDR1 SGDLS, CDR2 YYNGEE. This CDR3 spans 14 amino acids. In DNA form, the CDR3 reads TGTGCCAGCAGCGTAGTGGACAGCTACACTGAAGCTTTCTTT. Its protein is CASSVVDSYTEAFF. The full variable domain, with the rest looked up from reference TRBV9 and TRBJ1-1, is DSGVTQTPKHLITATGQRVTLRCSPRSGDLSVYWYQQSLDQGLQFLIQYYNGEERAKGNILERFSAQQFPDLHSELNLSSLELGDSALYFCASSVVDSYTEAFFGQGTRLTVV.

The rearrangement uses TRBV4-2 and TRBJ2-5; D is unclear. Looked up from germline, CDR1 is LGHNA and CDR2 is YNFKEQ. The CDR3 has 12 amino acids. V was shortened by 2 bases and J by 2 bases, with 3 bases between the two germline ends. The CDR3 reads CASSQPQETQYF. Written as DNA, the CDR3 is TGTGCCAGCAGCCAACCTCAAGAGACCCAGTACTTC.

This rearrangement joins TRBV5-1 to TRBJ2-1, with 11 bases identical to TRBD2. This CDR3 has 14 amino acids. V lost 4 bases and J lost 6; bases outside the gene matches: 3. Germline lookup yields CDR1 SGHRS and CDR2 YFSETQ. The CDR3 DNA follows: TGCGCCAGCAGCACGGGGACTAGCGGCAATGAGCAGTTCTTC. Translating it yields CASSTGTSGNEQFF.

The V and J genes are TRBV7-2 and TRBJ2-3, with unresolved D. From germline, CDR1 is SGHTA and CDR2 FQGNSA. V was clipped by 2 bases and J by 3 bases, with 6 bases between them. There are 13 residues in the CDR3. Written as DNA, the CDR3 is TGTGCCAGCAGCTTACCTGAGACAGATACGCAGTATTTT. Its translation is CASSLPETDTQYF. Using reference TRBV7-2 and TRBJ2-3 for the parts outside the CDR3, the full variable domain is GAGVSQSPSNKVTEKGKDVELRCDPISGHTALYWYRQSLGQGLEFLIYFQGNSAPDKSGLPSDRFSAERTGGSVSTLTIQRTQQEDSAVYLCASSLPETDTQYFGPGTRLTVL.